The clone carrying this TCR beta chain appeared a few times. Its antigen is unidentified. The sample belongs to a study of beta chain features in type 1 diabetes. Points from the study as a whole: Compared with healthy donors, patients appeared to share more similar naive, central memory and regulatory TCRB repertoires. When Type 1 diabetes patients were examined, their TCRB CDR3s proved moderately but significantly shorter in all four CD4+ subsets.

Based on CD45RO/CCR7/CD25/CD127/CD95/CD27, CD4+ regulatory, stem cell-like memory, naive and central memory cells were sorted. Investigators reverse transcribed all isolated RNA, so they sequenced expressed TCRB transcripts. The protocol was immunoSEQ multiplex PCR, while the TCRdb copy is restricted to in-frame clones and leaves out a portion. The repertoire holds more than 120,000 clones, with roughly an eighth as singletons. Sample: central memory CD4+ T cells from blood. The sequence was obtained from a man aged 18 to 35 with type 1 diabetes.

The CDR3 region has the DNA TGTGCCTGGAGTGTGTCGCGGGAGATAAACACTGAAGCTTTCTTT. The encoded protein is CAWSVSREINTEAFF. J is TRBJ1-1 and V is TRBV30; D is undetermined. Germline V gene data show CDR1 as GTSNPN and CDR2 as SVGIG (reference sequence). Trimming stripped 0 bases from V and 2 bases from J, with 13 bases between. The CDR3 loop spans 15 amino acids. Complete variable domain (other parts from reference TRBV30 and TRBJ1-1): SQTIHQWPATLVQPVGSPLSLECTVEGTSNPNLYWYRQAAGRGLQLLFYSVGIGQISSEVPQNLSASRPQDRQFILSSKKLLLSDSGFYLCAWSVSREINTEAFFGQGTRLTVV.